This paragraph reports one TCR beta chain. Which antigen it targets is not known. The record has no base qualities; no much larger clone is one base away. Library generation was performed with PCR. The sequencer listed for this sample is Illumina HiSeq 2500. To reduce PCR and sequencing biases, unique molecular identifiers were incorporated into the TCR beta cDNA libraries. Per 1 to 10 million input T cells, some 500,000 cDNA molecules were obtained, such that each molecule approximated one T cell. The patient libraries were prepared and sequenced with the same protocol used for the earlier healthy control dataset. Within a given batch, samples were prepared together, multiplexed and sequenced on the same HiSeq lane. The original methods were these. Raw barcoded reads were processed with MIGEC, and single-read molecular identifier groups were discarded before consensus assembly and CDR3 extraction. VDJtools was used for post-analysis of the clonotype tables, with diversity normalized by down-sampling every dataset to the smallest sample size. In repertoire overlap clustering, CDR3 amino acid sequences, but not nucleotide sequences, were matched to correct batch-related cross-sample contamination. The public sequencing data were trimmed at Q25 with fastp and processed into clonotypes with MiXCR by TCRdb, which kept only in-frame beta chains. Rows are combined by CDR3 protein, so each entry shows the most common genes and DNA. TCRdb, not the original authors, processed these V and J calls. The sample table holds roughly 430,000 distinct CDR3 sequences, of which 30% to 45% were seen once. About 8% of the sample is held by the ten biggest clonotypes.

TCR beta repertoires were profiled from peripheral blood of over 10 young patients with multiple sclerosis to demonstrate the VDJtools post-analysis software. Multiple sclerosis patients were children and adolescents aged roughly 6 to 16 years. The data are from a study of post-analysis software for immune sequencing data (dated by TCRdb to the mid-2010s). Turning to the overall study: Recorded disease courses included relapsing-remitting, secondary progressive and progressive-relapsing multiple sclerosis, with some patients lacking subtype annotation. The multiple sclerosis patient repertoires were compared with 10 or so previously published healthy control repertoires from donors aged roughly 6 to 25 years. A subset of samples was prepared in parallel using single-end sample barcoding, then pooled and co-amplified after Illumina adapter ligation.

Counted from cysteine to phenylalanine, this CDR3 has 14 amino acids. Only the CDR3 portion is preserved as DNA: 42 bases, with reading frame beginning at the first base. The junction shows trimming of 6 bases on V and 4 bases on J, plus 13 bases between the germline ends. CDR1 and CDR2 are drawn from the germline V gene: MDHEN, SYDVKM. Study-wide conclusions, independent of this receptor: Direct clustering with F measure revealed strong co-clustering of samples prepared in the same batch, which led to a batch-effect correction. The control group was slightly older than the multiple sclerosis patient group. Four or five TRBV segments, including TRBV5-6, TRBV5-1 and TRBV20-1, were significantly more frequent in patients than controls. Normalized Chao1 diversity was significantly lower in multiple sclerosis patients than controls, suggesting substantial peripheral T-cell clonal expansion.

This TCR was recovered from a girl aged 2-10 years with multiple sclerosis. Sequenced sample: blood. The sequence joins TRBV28 to TRBJ2-1; a tentative D call is TRBD2 (6 bases match). The bases are TGTGCCAGCAGCTCGGGACTTTTATACAATGAGCAGTTCTTC. Translated, this gives CASSSGLLYNEQFF.